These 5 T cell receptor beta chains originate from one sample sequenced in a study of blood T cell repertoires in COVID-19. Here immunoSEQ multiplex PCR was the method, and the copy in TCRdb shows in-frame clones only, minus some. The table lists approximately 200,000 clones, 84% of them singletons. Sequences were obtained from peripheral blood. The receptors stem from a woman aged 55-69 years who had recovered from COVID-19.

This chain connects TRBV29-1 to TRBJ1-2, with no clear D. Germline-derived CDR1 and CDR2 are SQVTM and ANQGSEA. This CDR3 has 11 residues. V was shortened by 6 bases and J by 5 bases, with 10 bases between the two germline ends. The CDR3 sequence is CSVRSRYGYTF. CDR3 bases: TGCAGCGTCCGATCGAGATATGGCTACACCTTC.

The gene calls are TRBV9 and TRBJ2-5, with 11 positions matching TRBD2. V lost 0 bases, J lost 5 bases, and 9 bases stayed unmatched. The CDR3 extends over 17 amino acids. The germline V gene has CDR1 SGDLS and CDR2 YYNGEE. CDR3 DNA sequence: TGTGCCAGCAGCGTAGGGGCTAGCGGGGGGTTTGGGGAGACCCAGTACTTC. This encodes CASSVGASGGFGETQYF.

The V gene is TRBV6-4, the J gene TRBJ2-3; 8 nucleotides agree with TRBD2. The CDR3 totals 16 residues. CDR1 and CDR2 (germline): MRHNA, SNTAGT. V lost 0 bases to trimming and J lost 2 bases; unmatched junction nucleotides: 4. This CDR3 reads CASSDSRGGHTDTQYF. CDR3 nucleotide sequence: TGTGCCAGCAGTGACTCCCGGGGGGGGCACACAGATACGCAGTATTTT.

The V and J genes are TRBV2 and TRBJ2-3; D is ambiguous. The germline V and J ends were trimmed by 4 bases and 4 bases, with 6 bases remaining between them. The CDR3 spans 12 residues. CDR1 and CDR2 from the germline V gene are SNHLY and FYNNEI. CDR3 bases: TGTGCCAGCAGTGTTGGCCCAGATACGCAGTATTTT. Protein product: CASSVGPDTQYF.

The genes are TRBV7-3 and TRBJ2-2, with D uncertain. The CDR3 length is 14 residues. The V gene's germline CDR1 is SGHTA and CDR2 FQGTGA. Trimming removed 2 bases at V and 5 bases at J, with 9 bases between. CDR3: CASSLAYSTGELFF. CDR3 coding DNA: TGTGCCAGCAGCTTAGCCTACAGTACCGGGGAGCTGTTTTTT.